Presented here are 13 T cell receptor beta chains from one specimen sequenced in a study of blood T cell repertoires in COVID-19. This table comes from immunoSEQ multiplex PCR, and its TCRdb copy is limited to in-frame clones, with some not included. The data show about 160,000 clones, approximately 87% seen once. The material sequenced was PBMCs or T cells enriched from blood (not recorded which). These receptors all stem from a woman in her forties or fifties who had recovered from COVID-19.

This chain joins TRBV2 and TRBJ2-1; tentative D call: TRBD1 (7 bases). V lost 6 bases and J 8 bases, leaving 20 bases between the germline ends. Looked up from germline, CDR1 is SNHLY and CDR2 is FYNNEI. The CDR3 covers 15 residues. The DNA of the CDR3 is TGTGCCAGCAGACCGAGACAGGGCGGGGCGGATGAGCAGTTCTTC. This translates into CASRPRQGGADEQFF.

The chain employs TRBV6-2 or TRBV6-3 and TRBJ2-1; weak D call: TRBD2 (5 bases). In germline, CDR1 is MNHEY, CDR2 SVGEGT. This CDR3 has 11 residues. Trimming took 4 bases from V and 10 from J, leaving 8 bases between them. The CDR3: CASSLGGEQFF. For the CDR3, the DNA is TGTGCCAGCAGTTTAGGAGGCGAGCAGTTCTTC.

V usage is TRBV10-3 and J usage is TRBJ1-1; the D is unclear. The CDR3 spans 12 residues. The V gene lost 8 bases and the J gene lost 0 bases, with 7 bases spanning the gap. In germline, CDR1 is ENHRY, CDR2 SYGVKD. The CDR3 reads CAISGLNTEAFF. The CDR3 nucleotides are TGTGCCATCTCTGGCCTGAACACTGAAGCTTTCTTT.

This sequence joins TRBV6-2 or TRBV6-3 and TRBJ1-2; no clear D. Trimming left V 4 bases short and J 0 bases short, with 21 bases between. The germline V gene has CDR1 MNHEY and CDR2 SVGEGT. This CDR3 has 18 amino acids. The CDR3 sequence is CASSSPGRPGVSNYGYTF. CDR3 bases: TGTGCCAGCAGTTCGCCGGGCCGCCCCGGGGTCTCTAACTATGGCTACACCTTC.

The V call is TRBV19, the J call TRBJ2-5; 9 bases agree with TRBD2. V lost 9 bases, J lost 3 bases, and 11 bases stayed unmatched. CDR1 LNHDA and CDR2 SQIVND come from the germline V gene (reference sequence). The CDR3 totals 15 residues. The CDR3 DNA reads TGTGCCAGCCGCCAGCGGGGGGCCCCAGAAGAGACCCAGTACTTC. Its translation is CASRQRGAPEETQYF.

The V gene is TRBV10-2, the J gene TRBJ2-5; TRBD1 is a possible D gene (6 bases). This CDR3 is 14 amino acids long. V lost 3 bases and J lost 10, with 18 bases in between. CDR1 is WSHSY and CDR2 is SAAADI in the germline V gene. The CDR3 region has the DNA TGCGCCAGCAGTGACAGGGGACGAATCCCAGACCAGTACTTC. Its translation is CASSDRGRIPDQYF.

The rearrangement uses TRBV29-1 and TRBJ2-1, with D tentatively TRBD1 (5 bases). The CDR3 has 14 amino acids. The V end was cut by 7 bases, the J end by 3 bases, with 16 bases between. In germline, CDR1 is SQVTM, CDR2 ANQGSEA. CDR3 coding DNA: TGCAGCGGCGGACACTTTCCCCTCTACAATGAGCAGTTCTTC. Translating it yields CSGGHFPLYNEQFF.

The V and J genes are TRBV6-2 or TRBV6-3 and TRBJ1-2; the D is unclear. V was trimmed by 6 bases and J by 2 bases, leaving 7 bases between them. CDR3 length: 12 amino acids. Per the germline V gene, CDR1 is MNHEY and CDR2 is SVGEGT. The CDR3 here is CASSPRNYGYTF. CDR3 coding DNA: TGTGCCAGCAGCCCACGGAACTATGGCTACACCTTC.

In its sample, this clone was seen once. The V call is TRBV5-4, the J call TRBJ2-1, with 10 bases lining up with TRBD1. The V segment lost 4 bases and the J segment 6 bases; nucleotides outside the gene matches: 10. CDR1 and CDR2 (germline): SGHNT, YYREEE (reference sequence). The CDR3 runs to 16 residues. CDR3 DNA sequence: TGTGCCAGCAGCCCCCCCGGGACAGGGGCATTCAATGAGCAGTTCTTC. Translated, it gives CASSPPGTGAFNEQFF.

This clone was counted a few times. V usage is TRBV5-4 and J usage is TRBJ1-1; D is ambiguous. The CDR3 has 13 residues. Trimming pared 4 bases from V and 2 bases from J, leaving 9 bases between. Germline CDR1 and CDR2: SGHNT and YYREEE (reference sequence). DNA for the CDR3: TGTGCCAGCAGCCCCCCCAGTAACACTGAAGCTTTCTTT. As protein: CASSPPSNTEAFF.

CDR3 residues: CASSYSPGQLFF. CDR3 coding DNA: TGTGCCAGCAGTTACTCCCCCGGACAGCTGTTTTTT. The rearrangement links TRBV6-2 or TRBV6-3 to TRBJ1-4; D is possibly TRBD1 (6 bases). The germline V gene encodes CDR1 MNHEY and CDR2 SVGEGT. The CDR3 spans 12 residues. Trimming pared 0 bases from V and 14 bases from J, leaving 10 bases between.

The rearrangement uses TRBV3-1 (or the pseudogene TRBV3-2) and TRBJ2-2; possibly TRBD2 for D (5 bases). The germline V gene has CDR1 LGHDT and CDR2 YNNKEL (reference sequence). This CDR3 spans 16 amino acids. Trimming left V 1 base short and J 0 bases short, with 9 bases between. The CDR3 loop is CASSQGSGTNTGELFF. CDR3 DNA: TGTGCCAGCAGCCAAGGGAGCGGTACGAACACCGGGGAGCTGTTTTTT.

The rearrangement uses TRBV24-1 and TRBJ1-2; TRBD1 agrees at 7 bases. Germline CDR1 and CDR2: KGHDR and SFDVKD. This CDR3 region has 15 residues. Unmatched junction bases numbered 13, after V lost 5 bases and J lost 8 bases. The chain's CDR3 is CATSGLDGGTEGYTF. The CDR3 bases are TGTGCCACCAGTGGCCTGGACGGAGGGACAGAGGGCTACACCTTC.